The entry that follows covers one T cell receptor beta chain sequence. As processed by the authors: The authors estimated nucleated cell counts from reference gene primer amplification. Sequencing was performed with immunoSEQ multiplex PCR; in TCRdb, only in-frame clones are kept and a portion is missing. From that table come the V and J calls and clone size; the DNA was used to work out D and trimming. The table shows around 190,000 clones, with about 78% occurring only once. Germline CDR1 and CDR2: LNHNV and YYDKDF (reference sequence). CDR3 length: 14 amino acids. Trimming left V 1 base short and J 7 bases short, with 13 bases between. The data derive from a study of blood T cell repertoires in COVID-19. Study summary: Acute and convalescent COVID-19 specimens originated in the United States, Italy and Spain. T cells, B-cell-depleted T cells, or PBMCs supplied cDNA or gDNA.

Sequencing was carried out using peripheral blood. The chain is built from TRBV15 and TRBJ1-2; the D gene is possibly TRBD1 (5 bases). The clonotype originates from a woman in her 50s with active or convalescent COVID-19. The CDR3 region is CATSRVGPGAGYTF. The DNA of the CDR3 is TGTGCCACCAGCAGAGTGGGGCCGGGTGCTGGCTACACCTTC.